This T cell receptor beta chain was sequenced in a study of blood T cell repertoires in COVID-19. Assay used: immunoSEQ multiplex PCR; TCRdb lists only in-frame clones, some missing. Of under 300,000 clones in the sample, 88% are singletons; the top ten hold around 1%. The receptor comes from a woman in her 30s who had recovered from COVID-19. Specimen: PBMCs or T cells enriched from blood (not recorded which).

DNA for the CDR3: TGTGCCATCAGTGAGTCCGGGGTCACTGAAGCTTTCTTT. Its translation is CAISESGVTEAFF. The chain carries TRBV10-3 and TRBJ1-1; no reliable D call. The germline CDR1 and CDR2 sequences are ENHRY and SYGVKD. The CDR3 extends over 13 amino acids. V was cut by 0 bases and J by 4 bases, with 6 bases left in between.